Sequencing of this TCR beta chain was carried out in a study of T cell changes during pregnancy in multiple sclerosis. Germline CDR1 reads SGHNT; CDR2 reads YYREEE (reference sequence). V was clipped by 4 bases and J by 4 bases; unmatched bases: 9. The CDR3 contains 15 residues. Only in-frame clones appear in the TCRdb table, and some are missing; sequencing was by immunoSEQ multiplex PCR. The sample shows some 87,000 clones, around 94% of them seen only once. The receptor's source is a female donor with multiple sclerosis, enrolled in a pregnancy study. The chain has TRBV5-4 and TRBJ2-7; 9 nucleotides line up with TRBD1. The sequences come from CD4+ T cells from peripheral blood mononuclear cells, collected before pregnancy. CDR3 protein: CASSPTRDRVYEQYF. CDR3 DNA sequence: TGTGCCAGCAGCCCGACACGGGACAGGGTGTACGAGCAGTACTTC.